The source of this T cell receptor beta chain is a study of T cells after yellow fever vaccination (dated by TCRdb to between 2018 and 2021). Regarding the study in general: The SMART-Seq v4 Ultra Low Input RNA kit was used to prepare libraries from fractions with low cell numbers. To follow T-cell clones before and after both primary and booster YFV17D yellow fever vaccination, bulk TCR alpha and beta repertoires underwent longitudinal sequencing. Two healthy male donors, one aged 18 to 29 and one aged 30 to 40 years, were included in the cohort. Bulk PBMC replicates and cell subsets were isolated from blood drawn at multiple timepoints before and after both primary and secondary immunization. The investigation overall reported the following: Computational filtering was required because FACS-sorted repertoires could contain abundant contaminating clonotypes from the bulk population. The secondary T-cell response was found to be weaker but faster than the primary response, with a peak reached on day 5 rather than on day 15. A small fraction of clonotypes showed up in both the CD4 and CD8 compartments, probably as a result of convergent recombination. Most clones expanded after primary vaccination (around 96% of CD4 and around 89% of CD8) were re-detected after the booster, suggesting that broad memory maintenance occurred. The study included only two donors, which limits how far the findings can be generalized.

Note on this clonotype: The antigen it recognizes is unknown. This sequence may be a read error, since a much larger clone differs from it by one base.

TCR cDNA was synthesized by 5'RACE template switching, which introduced a universal primer site and unique molecular identifiers. cDNA synthesis was primed from both the TCR alpha and TCR beta constant segments. Libraries were amplified in two PCR steps, with sample barcodes and sequencing adapters added in the second step. Sequencing of the libraries was done on either Illumina HiSeq 2500 (2x100 bp) or NovaSeq (2x150 bp). The authors processed their data as follows. Reads were demultiplexed and collapsed into UMI consensus sequences with MIGEC, and V(D)J alignment was performed with MiXCR. Vaccine-responding clonotypes were identified with edgeR using replicate PBMC samples, with FDR below 0.01 and a log2 fold change above 5 up to day 15 being required. CD4 or CD8 identity was assigned to each bulk clonotype according to whether the clonotype was present at higher abundance in the sequenced CD4 repertoire or the sequenced CD8 repertoire. TCRdb trimmed public reads at Q25 via fastp, called clones via MiXCR and kept in-frame beta chains. Rows are combined by CDR3 protein, so each entry shows the most common genes and DNA. The V and J calls here are based on TCRdb, not the publication. The sample table lists over 200,000 distinct CDR3 sequences, roughly 6.3% of them with a count of one. 1% to 1.2% of the sample is taken by the ten largest.

CDR1 and CDR2 are drawn from the germline V gene: SGHTA, FQGNSA. Relative to germline, V is missing 4 bases and J is missing 2 bases, with 7 bases of the junction outside any gene match. From the cysteine through the phenylalanine, the CDR3 covers 15 amino acids. Solely the CDR3 DNA is kept, with 45 bases framed from the first base. The treatment or condition label, read with the paper, signifies: live attenuated yellow fever vaccine strain. PBMCs were isolated from peripheral blood using a standard Ficoll-Paque protocol. CD4 and CD8 T-cell fractions were isolated with Dynabeads CD4 and CD8 positive selection kits. TriZol was used to extract RNA from bulk PBMCs, CD4 and CD8 fractions, and dextramer-positive and dextramer-negative fractions.

The chain is encoded by TRBV7-2 joined to TRBJ2-7, with 8 junctional bases fitting TRBD2. The receptor was derived from a man aged 25 to 45 who received the YFV17D yellow fever vaccine. This material consisted of CD4+ T cells sorted from PBMCs, taken on the day of the yellow fever booster vaccination. The DNA sequence is given as TGTGCCAGCAGCTATATCGGACTAGCCACCTACGAGCAGTACTTC. The translation is CASSYIGLATYEQYF.